The 3 T cell receptor beta chains listed next were all sequenced from one sample in a study of CD8 T cells in Susac syndrome. Reverse transcription of 0.5 to 1 ug RNA was performed with random hexamers. Each CDR3 protein gets one entry after TCRdb re-called the immunoSEQ multiplex PCR reads with MiXCR. The repertoire has some 250,000 distinct CDR3 sequences, about 96% of them found once; the top ten carry 0.095% to 0.12%. The specimen sequenced was CD4+ T cells from PBMCs. The receptors were sampled from a human donor with Susac syndrome.

This clonotype showed up just once. The rearrangement uses TRBV21-1 and TRBJ2-2. TRBV21-1 is a pseudogene segment. The CDR3 runs to 11 residues. The CDR3 coding sequence is TGTGCCAGCTGGGATGCCGGGGAGCTGTTTTTT. Amino acid sequence: CASWDAGELFF.

This clonotype appeared a single time. The chain links TRBV5-1 to TRBJ2-6; D gene ambiguous. Per germline, CDR1 SGHRS and CDR2 YFSETQ. Trimming cost V 4 bases and J 0 bases, with 11 bases left between them. CDR3 length: 16 amino acids. DNA of the CDR3: TGCGCCAGCAGCCCGACTCCCGGCTCTGGGGCCAACGTCCTGACTTTC. It specifies CASSPTPGSGANVLTF.

V gene TRBV7-9 combines with J gene TRBJ2-1; TRBD1 aligns across 8 bases. CDR1 is SEHNR, CDR2 FQNEAQ, per germline (reference sequence). Germline trimming cut 3 bases from V and 2 bases from J; bases unmatched to any gene: 3. This CDR3 comprises 15 residues. The CDR3 loop reads CASSFRDRPYNEQFF. CDR3 nucleotides: TGTGCCAGCAGCTTCCGGGACAGGCCCTACAATGAGCAGTTCTTC.